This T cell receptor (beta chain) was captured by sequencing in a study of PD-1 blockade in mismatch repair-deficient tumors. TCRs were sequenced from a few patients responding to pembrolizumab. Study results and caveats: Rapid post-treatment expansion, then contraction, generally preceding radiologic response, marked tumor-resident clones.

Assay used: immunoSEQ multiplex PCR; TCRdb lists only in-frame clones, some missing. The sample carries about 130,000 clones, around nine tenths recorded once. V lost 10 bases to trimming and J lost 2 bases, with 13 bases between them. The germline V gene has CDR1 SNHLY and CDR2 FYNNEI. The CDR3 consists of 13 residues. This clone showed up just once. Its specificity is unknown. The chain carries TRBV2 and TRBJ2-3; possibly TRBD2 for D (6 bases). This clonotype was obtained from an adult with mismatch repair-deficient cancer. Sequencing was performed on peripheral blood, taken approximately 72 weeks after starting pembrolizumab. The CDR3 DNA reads TGTGCCACGCCTCTAGCGAACACAGATACGCAGTATTTT. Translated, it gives CATPLANTDTQYF. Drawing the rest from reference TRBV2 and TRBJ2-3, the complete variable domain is EPEVTQTPSHQVTQMGQEVILRCVPISNHLYFYWYRQILGQKVEFLVSFYNNEISEKSEIFDDQFSVERPDGSNFTLKIRSTKLEDSAMYFCATPLANTDTQYFGPGTRLTVL.